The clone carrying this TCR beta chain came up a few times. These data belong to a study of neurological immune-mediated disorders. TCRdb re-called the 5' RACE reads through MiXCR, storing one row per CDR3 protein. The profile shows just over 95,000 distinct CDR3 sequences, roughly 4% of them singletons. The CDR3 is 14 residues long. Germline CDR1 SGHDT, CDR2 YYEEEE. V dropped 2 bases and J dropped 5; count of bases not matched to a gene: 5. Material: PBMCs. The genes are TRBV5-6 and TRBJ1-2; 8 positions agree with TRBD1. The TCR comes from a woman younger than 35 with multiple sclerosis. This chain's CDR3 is CASSFRGLGYGYTF. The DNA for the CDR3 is TGTGCCAGCAGCTTCAGGGGGCTTGGGTATGGCTACACCTTC.